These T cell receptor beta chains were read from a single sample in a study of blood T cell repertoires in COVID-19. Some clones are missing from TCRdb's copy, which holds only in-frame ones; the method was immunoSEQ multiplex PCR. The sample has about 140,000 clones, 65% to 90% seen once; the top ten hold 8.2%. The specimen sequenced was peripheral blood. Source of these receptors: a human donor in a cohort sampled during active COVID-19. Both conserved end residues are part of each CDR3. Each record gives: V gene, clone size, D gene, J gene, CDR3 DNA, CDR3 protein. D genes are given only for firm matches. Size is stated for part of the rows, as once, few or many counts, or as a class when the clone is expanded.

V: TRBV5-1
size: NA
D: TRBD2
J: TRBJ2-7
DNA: TGCGCCAGCAGCTTGGCTAGCGGGAGGGTTGGCGAGCAGTACTTC
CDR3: CASSLASGRVGEQYF

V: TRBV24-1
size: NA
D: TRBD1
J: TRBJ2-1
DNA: TGTGCCACCAGTGGAACACAGGGGGGAAGTTTTAATGAGCAGTTCTTC
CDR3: CATSGTQGGSFNEQFF

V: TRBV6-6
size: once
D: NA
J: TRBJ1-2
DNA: TGTGCCAGCAGCACCGCCCGGGGGGGACCGCATGGCTACACCTTC
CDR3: CASSTARGGPHGYTF

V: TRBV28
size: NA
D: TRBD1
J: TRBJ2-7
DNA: TGTGCCAGCAGGTCAATGGGGACAGGCCGGAGTTGGGAGCAGTACTTC
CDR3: CASRSMGTGRSWEQYF

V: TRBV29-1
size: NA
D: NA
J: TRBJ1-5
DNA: TGCAGCGTTGTACAGGGCCCTAATCAGCCCCAGCATTTT
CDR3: CSVVQGPNQPQHF

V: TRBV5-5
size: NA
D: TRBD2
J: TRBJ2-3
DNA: TGTGCCAGCAGCCCAACTGTGGGGGGGGTGGATACGCAGTATTTT
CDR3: CASSPTVGGVDTQYF

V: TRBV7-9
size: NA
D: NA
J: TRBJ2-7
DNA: TGTGCCAGCAGCCTCGGCGGGACAGTCTACGAGCAGTACTTC
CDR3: CASSLGGTVYEQYF

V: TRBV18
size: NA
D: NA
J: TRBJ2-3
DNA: TGTGCCAGCTCACTAGCGAGCACAGATACGCAGTATTTT
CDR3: CASSLASTDTQYF

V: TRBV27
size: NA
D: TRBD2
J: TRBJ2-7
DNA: TGTGCCAGCAGGGGAGTGGGAGGGAGCTCCTACGAGCAGTACTTC
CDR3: CASRGVGGSSYEQYF

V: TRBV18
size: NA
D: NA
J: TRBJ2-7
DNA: TGTGCCAGCTCACCCTCCGGACAGAGCTCCTACGAGCAGTACTTC
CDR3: CASSPSGQSSYEQYF

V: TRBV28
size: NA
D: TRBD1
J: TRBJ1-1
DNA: TGTGCCAGCAGTTTATTGACAGGGGCGGACACTGAAGCTTTCTTT
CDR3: CASSLLTGADTEAFF

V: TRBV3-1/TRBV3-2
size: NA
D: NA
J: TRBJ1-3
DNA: TGTGCCAGCAGCCAAGTGAGCGGGCCTGGAAACACCATATATTTT
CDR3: CASSQVSGPGNTIYF

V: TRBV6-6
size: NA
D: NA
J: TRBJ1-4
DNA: TGTGCCAGCAGTTCAGGGCGTGAAAAACTGTTTTTT
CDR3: CASSSGREKLFF